The clone carrying this TCR beta chain appeared a few times. The antigen is unknown. This sample is drawn from a study of T cell repertoires in cytomegalovirus infection. For the study at large: CMV infection and matching HLA type were both indicated by public TCR beta signatures.

In TCRdb, the reads were re-called with MiXCR into one record per CDR3 protein. The data hold around 360,000 distinct CDR3 sequences, with roughly a third observed a single time. This receptor was obtained from a human donor in good health (CMV status not recorded). Some clones in this sample may be carry-over from other donors' samples. The sample here was cultured PBMCs, taken from culture after CMV antigen stimulation.

The CDR3 here is CASSRTGVDSGYTF. The CDR3 DNA is TGTGCCAGCAGCCGTACAGGGGTAGATAGTGGCTACACCTTC. The chain uses TRBV7-2 and TRBJ1-2; TRBD1 aligns across 7 bases. Per germline, CDR1 SGHTA and CDR2 FQGNSA. The J segment lost 7 bases and the V segment lost 5 bases, leaving 10 bases of the junction unmatched. This CDR3 has 14 amino acids.